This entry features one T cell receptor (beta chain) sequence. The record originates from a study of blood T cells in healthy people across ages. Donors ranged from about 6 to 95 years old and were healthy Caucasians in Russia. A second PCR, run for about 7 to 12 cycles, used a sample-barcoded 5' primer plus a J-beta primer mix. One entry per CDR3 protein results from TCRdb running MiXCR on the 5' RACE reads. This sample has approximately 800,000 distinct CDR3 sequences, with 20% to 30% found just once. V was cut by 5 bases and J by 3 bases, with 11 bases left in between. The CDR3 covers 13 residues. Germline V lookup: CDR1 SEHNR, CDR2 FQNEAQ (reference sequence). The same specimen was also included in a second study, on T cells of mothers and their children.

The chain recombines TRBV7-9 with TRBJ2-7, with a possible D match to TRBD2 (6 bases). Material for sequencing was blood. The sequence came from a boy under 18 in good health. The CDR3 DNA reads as TGTGCCAGCAGCACCCGGGAGTACTACGAGCAGTACTTC. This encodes CASSTREYYEQYF.